This T cell receptor (beta chain) is from a study of PD-1 blockade in mismatch repair-deficient tumors. Trimming took 7 bases from V and 0 from J, leaving 13 bases between them. Germline V gives CDR1 SQVTM, CDR2 ANQGSEA. CDR3 size: 14 residues. Assay: immunoSEQ multiplex PCR; the TCRdb copy retains only in-frame clones and omits some. This table has about 84,000 clones, 65% to 85% appearing once. TCRs were sequenced from a few patients responding to pembrolizumab. V usage is TRBV29-1 and J usage is TRBJ2-1, with D possibly matching TRBD1 (6 bases). This TCR was sampled from an adult with mismatch repair-deficient cancer. Sample: peripheral blood, taken 12 weeks after starting pembrolizumab. The CDR3 region is CSGVQGNSYNEQFF. The CDR3 region has the DNA TGCAGCGGAGTACAGGGAAACTCCTACAATGAGCAGTTCTTC.